The present T cell receptor beta chain was sequenced within a study of T cells in Graves' hyperthyroidism and ophthalmopathy. A word on this clonotype: The antigen remains undetermined.

Overall study results and limits: Most thyroid clonotypes with frequency above 0.001 were detected in blood.

Using RNA transcripts as the source, TCR beta CDR3 regions were amplified. TCR CDR3 regions were first amplified by RT-PCR with HTBI primers. TCRdb re-called the multiplex PCR reads through MiXCR, storing one row per CDR3 protein. The data show 550,000 to 650,000 distinct CDR3 sequences, with about 14% seen just once and more than 11% held by the top ten. The origin of this receptor is a middle-aged woman with Graves' hyperthyroidism. Sequenced material: blood.

The CDR3 DNA is TGTGCCATCAGTGGGAGAGAGGGCTACGAGCAGTACTTC. Residues: CAISGREGYEQYF. V and J are TRBV10-3 and TRBJ2-7; weak D call: TRBD2 (5 bases). The CDR3 is 13 residues long. Germline values: CDR1 ENHRY, CDR2 SYGVKD. The germline V and J ends were trimmed by 4 bases and 3 bases, with 10 bases remaining between them.